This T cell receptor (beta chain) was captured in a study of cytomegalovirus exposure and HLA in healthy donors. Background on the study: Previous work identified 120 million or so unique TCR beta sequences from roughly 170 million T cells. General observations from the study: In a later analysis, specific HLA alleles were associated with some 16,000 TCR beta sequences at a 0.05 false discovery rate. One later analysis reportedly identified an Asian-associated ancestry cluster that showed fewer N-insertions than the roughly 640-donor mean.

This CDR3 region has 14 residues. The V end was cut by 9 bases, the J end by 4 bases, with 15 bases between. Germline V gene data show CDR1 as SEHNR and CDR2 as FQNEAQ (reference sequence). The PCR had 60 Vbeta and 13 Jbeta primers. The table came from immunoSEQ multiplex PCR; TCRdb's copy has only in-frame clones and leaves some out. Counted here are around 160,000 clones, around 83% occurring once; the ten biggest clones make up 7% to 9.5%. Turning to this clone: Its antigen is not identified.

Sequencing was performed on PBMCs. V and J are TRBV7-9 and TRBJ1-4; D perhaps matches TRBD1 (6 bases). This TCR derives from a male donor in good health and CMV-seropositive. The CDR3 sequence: CASTIGQFNEKLFF. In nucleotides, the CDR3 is TGTGCCAGTACGATCGGACAGTTTAATGAAAAACTGTTTTTT.